This TCR beta chain was sequenced in a study of shared clonotypes between healthy human individuals. Findings and caveats of the study: Naive CD4 clonotypes overlapped across a few donors at approximately 4.5%.

With regard to this clone: Its cognate antigen is unknown.

For every subset, genomic DNA was evenly distributed across several immunoSEQ plates. Libraries were prepared by immunoSEQ multiplex PCR; TCRdb keeps only in-frame clonotypes and omits some of them. The data show 2 million to 2.5 million clones, 85% to 95% seen once. The V and J ends lost 7 bases and 2 bases respectively, with 11 bases between them. The CDR3 runs to 12 residues. Germline V gene data show CDR1 as SQVTM and CDR2 as ANQGSEA. The sequenced sample consisted of naive CD4+ T cells from PBMCs. Specified subset: CD45RA+ positively selected. This TCR was sampled from a man aged 18 to 29 in good health. Some clones in this sample may be carry-over from other donors' samples. J is TRBJ1-2 and V is TRBV29-1; tentative D call: TRBD1 (6 bases). The chain's CDR3 is CSASQGNYGYTF. CDR3 in DNA: TGCAGCGCCAGCCAGGGGAACTATGGCTACACCTTC. Full variable domain (rest looked up from reference TRBV29-1 and TRBJ1-2): SAVISQKPSRDICQRGTSLTIQCQVDSQVTMMFWYRQQPGQSLTLIATANQGSEATYESGFVIDKFPISRPNLTFSTLTVSNMSPEDSSIYLCSASQGNYGYTFGSGTRLTVV.